This is a list of T cell receptor beta chains from one sample in a study of blood T cell repertoires in COVID-19. Sequencing used immunoSEQ multiplex PCR; TCRdb keeps in-frame clones, though not all of them. The sample records roughly 140,000 clones, around four fifths being singletons. Sample: peripheral blood. Every receptor here comes from a human donor in a cohort sampled during active COVID-19. CDR3s include the opening cysteine and the closing phenylalanine or tryptophan. Fields, in order: J gene, clone size, D gene, V gene, CDR3 DNA, CDR3 protein. A D gene is named only where the DNA matches it firmly. For some rows the clone size is stated as once, few or many, or as a class when expanded; others skip it.

J gene: TRBJ2-2; clone size: -; D gene: -; V gene: TRBV27; CDR3 DNA: TGTGCCAGCACCGATGGATGGGGCATCGGGGAGCTGTTTTTT; CDR3 protein: CASTDGWGIGELFF
J gene: TRBJ2-1; clone size: -; D gene: -; V gene: TRBV9; CDR3 DNA: TGTGCCAGCAGCGTAGCTTCCAGGGTTAATGAGCAGTTCTTC; CDR3 protein: CASSVASRVNEQFF
J gene: TRBJ2-3; clone size: -; D gene: TRBD2; V gene: TRBV5-4; CDR3 DNA: TGTGCCAGCAGCTCCCGGGGGGGCCACCAAGATACGCAGTATTTT; CDR3 protein: CASSSRGGHQDTQYF
J gene: TRBJ2-6; clone size: -; D gene: TRBD1; V gene: TRBV7-2; CDR3 DNA: TGTGCCAGCAGACCGGGGACAGGGGGCTCCAACGTCCTGACTTTC; CDR3 protein: CASRPGTGGSNVLTF
J gene: TRBJ2-1; clone size: -; D gene: -; V gene: TRBV19; CDR3 DNA: TGTGCCAGTAATACGGGAGTCGCAGTGAGCTCCTACAATGAGCAGTTCTTC; CDR3 protein: CASNTGVAVSSYNEQFF
J gene: TRBJ1-6; clone size: -; D gene: -; V gene: TRBV6-1; CDR3 DNA: TGTGCCAGCAGTGATTTGGTCACAGCCTATAATTCACCCCTCCACTTT; CDR3 protein: CASSDLVTAYNSPLHF
J gene: TRBJ1-1; clone size: few; D gene: TRBD1; V gene: TRBV24-1; CDR3 DNA: TGTGCCACCAGTGACCCGGGACAGGGGAGGGTTTTCTTT; CDR3 protein: CATSDPGQGRVFF
J gene: TRBJ2-7; clone size: -; D gene: -; V gene: TRBV4-1; CDR3 DNA: TGCGCCAGCAGCCAAGATCCCAGGGATTCTCGCGAGCAGTACTTC; CDR3 protein: CASSQDPRDSREQYF
J gene: TRBJ2-5; clone size: -; D gene: -; V gene: TRBV30; CDR3 DNA: TGTGCCTGGAGTGTAAAGACTACTACCTTAGGGACCCAGTACTTC; CDR3 protein: CAWSVKTTTLGTQYF
J gene: TRBJ2-1; clone size: -; D gene: -; V gene: TRBV5-1; CDR3 DNA: TGCGCCAGCAGCCCCGGGTCGGCAAACAATGAGCAGTTCTTC; CDR3 protein: CASSPGSANNEQFF
J gene: TRBJ1-1; clone size: -; D gene: TRBD1; V gene: TRBV5-1; CDR3 DNA: TGCGCCAGCAGCGGGACAGGGTACACTGAAGCTTTCTTT; CDR3 protein: CASSGTGYTEAFF
J gene: TRBJ1-2; clone size: many; D gene: -; V gene: TRBV5-6; CDR3 DNA: TGTGCCAGCAGCTTGGGCAGGGTGGGAGGCTACACCTTC; CDR3 protein: CASSLGRVGGYTF
J gene: TRBJ2-5; clone size: -; D gene: -; V gene: TRBV5-1; CDR3 DNA: TGCGCCAGCAGCTTGGAGGGGCAGGGTCGACTGGAGACCCAGTACTTC; CDR3 protein: CASSLEGQGRLETQYF
J gene: TRBJ2-7; clone size: -; D gene: -; V gene: TRBV4-3; CDR3 DNA: TGCGCCAGCAGCCAAGATCGGGTTTTGGGCTACGAGCAGTACTTC; CDR3 protein: CASSQDRVLGYEQYF
J gene: TRBJ1-1; clone size: -; D gene: -; V gene: TRBV2; CDR3 DNA: TGTGCCAGCAGACAACAGGGGAACACTGAAGCTTTCTTT; CDR3 protein: CASRQQGNTEAFF
J gene: TRBJ1-6; clone size: -; D gene: -; V gene: TRBV7-6; CDR3 DNA: TGTGCCAGCAGCTTAATCGGGGGGTATAGTTCACCCCTCCACTTT; CDR3 protein: CASSLIGGYSSPLHF
J gene: TRBJ2-1; clone size: -; D gene: -; V gene: TRBV9; CDR3 DNA: TGTGCCAGCAGCGTAGATCCCCGGATATCGGGTGAGCAGTTCTTC; CDR3 protein: CASSVDPRISGEQFF
J gene: TRBJ2-1; clone size: -; D gene: -; V gene: TRBV6-2/TRBV6-3; CDR3 DNA: TGTGCCAGCAGTTACTCGGGCAAAAAGTCCTACAATGAGCAGTTCTTC; CDR3 protein: CASSYSGKKSYNEQFF
J gene: TRBJ2-3; clone size: -; D gene: -; V gene: TRBV4-3; CDR3 DNA: TGCGCCAGCAGCCAAGATCGGGGAGAAGATACGCAGTATTTT; CDR3 protein: CASSQDRGEDTQYF
J gene: TRBJ1-4; clone size: -; D gene: -; V gene: TRBV5-1; CDR3 DNA: TGCGCCAGTTCTCCCTACCCTCGGACAGCCGAAAAACTGTTTTTT; CDR3 protein: CASSPYPRTAEKLFF
J gene: TRBJ2-7; clone size: many; D gene: -; V gene: TRBV5-5; CDR3 DNA: TGTGCCAGCAGCTTAGCACAGGGATACGAGCAGTACTTC; CDR3 protein: CASSLAQGYEQYF
J gene: TRBJ1-1; clone size: -; D gene: -; V gene: TRBV6-5; CDR3 DNA: TGTGCCAGCAAAAGGGACACGTTGAACACTGAAGCTTTCTTT; CDR3 protein: CASKRDTLNTEAFF